This T cell receptor (beta chain) comes out of a study of T cells after yellow fever vaccination. The germline gives CDR1 ENHRY, CDR2 SYGVKD. The CDR3 has 15 amino acids. Trimming took 0 bases from V and 1 from J, leaving 9 bases between them. MiXCR, applied by TCRdb to the 5' RACE reads, yields one record per CDR3 protein. The data contain nearly 350,000 distinct CDR3 sequences, about 8.3% of them singletons. This clonotype came up a few times. The receptor's source is a man aged 18 to 30 who received the YFV17D yellow fever vaccine. The sequenced sample was PBMCs, obtained more than 35 days after the first yellow fever vaccination. The gene calls are TRBV10-3 and TRBJ1-1; possibly TRBD1 for D (6 bases). CDR3 bases: TGTGCCATCAGTGAGTCGGCGGGACAGAACACTGAAGCTTTCTTT. It encodes CAISESAGQNTEAFF.